This entry is about one T cell receptor beta chain. These data belong to a study of radiotherapy plus CTLA-4 blockade in lung cancer. Across the whole study: In under 20% of patients, objective responses were seen; 30% to 35% had disease control.

TCRdb keeps only in-frame clones here, not all; method: immunoSEQ multiplex PCR. The table has some 51,000 clones, around 75% seen once. The CDR3 runs 16 residues. Germline lookup yields CDR1 LGHNA and CDR2 YSLEER. V was trimmed by 0 bases and J by 6 bases, leaving 14 bases between them. The TCR comes from a human donor with non-small cell lung cancer who had a complete response to radiotherapy plus ipilimumab. Sequenced material: peripheral blood, taken from a patient treated with radiotherapy plus ipilimumab. The rearrangement uses TRBV4-3 and TRBJ1-4; possibly TRBD1 for D (6 bases). The CDR3 DNA follows: TGCGCCAGCAGCCAAGATCCACCAGGGGTGGATGAAAAACTGTTTTTT. This gives the protein CASSQDPPGVDEKLFF.